The 14 T cell receptor beta chains below all came from one sample that was sequenced in a study of blood T cells in healthy people across ages. A sample-barcoded 5' primer and a J-beta primer mix were used in a second PCR of about 7 to 12 cycles. TCRdb passed the 5' RACE reads through MiXCR, listing each CDR3 protein once. The profile shows about 1.4 million distinct CDR3 sequences, around 59% of them singletons. The specimen sequenced was blood. Receptors were obtained from a man between 18 and 35 years old in good health.

The CDR3 is CSARGGVIDTQYF. CDR3 nucleotides: TGCAGTGCTAGGGGGGGGGTTATCGATACGCAGTATTTT. The genes are TRBV20-1 and TRBJ2-3; 7 bases fit TRBD2. V lost 3 bases, J lost 6 bases, and 6 bases stayed unmatched. In germline, CDR1 is DFQATT, CDR2 SNEGSKA (reference sequence). The CDR3 consists of 13 residues.

The DNA of the CDR3 is TGTGCCAGCAGCTTATTCAGGGATCGCTACACCTTC. Translating gives CASSLFRDRYTF. The chain is built from TRBV7-2 and TRBJ1-2, with D possibly matching TRBD1 (5 bases). V was pared by 2 bases and J by 9 bases, with 10 bases between. This CDR3 comprises 12 residues. Per germline, CDR1 SGHTA and CDR2 FQGNSA.

J is TRBJ2-5 and V is TRBV29-1; D unresolved. Trimming pared 1 base from V and 4 bases from J, leaving 4 bases between. Germline CDR1 SQVTM, CDR2 ANQGSEA. The CDR3 extends over 11 amino acids. The CDR3 region is CSVEVLETQYF. The CDR3 nucleotides read TGCAGCGTTGAAGTACTAGAGACCCAGTACTTC.

J is TRBJ1-5 and V is TRBV6-6; perhaps TRBD1 as D (5 bases). CDR1 and CDR2 (germline): MNHNY, SVGAGI (reference sequence). The ends were cut back, 5 bases at V and 3 bases at J, with 14 bases in the middle. This CDR3 contains 15 residues. CDR3 loop: CASSPPGPYNQPQHF. The DNA for the CDR3 is TGTGCCAGCAGTCCTCCGGGACCTTACAATCAGCCCCAGCATTTT.

The rearrangement uses TRBV5-1 and TRBJ2-5; 13 nucleotides align to TRBD2. CDR3 length: 16 amino acids. Per the germline V gene, CDR1 is SGHRS and CDR2 is YFSETQ. The ends lost 8 bases at V and 11 bases at J; junction bases unmatched: 18. DNA of the CDR3: TGCGCCAGTCGAGCATGGGGACTAGCGGGAAAGGATGAGCAGTACTTC. The encoded protein is CASRAWGLAGKDEQYF.

V gene TRBV15 combines with J gene TRBJ1-4; D is uncertain. This CDR3 comprises 15 residues. Germline V gene sequence: CDR1 LNHNV, CDR2 YYDKDF (reference sequence). Trimming left V 2 bases short and J 5 bases short, with 12 bases between. In DNA, the CDR3 is TGTGCCACCAGCAGAAACGGGAAGAAGAATGAAAAACTGTTTTTT. Protein product: CATSRNGKKNEKLFF.

The rearrangement uses TRBV7-9 and TRBJ1-3, with a possible D match to TRBD1 (5 bases). Germline V CDR1 and CDR2: SEHNR, FQNEAQ (reference sequence). The germline V and J ends were trimmed by 5 bases and 2 bases, with 13 bases remaining between them. The CDR3 spans 15 residues. The CDR3 DNA is TGTGCCAGCAGCAGCAATGGGGGTACTGGAAACACCATATATTTT. This gives the protein CASSSNGGTGNTIYF.

The chain couples TRBV6-6 to TRBJ1-2; TRBD1 agrees at 7 bases. In germline, CDR1 is MNHNY, CDR2 SVGAGI (reference sequence). This CDR3 is 14 amino acids long. Unmatched junction bases numbered 8, after V lost 6 bases and J lost 4 bases. The CDR3 sequence is CASSAGQERYGYTF. The CDR3 DNA follows: TGTGCCAGCAGCGCTGGACAGGAACGCTATGGCTACACCTTC.

The chain joins TRBV4-1 to TRBJ2-1; 9 bases agree with TRBD1. Germline CDR1 MGHRA, CDR2 YSYEKL. This CDR3 contains 15 residues. V trimming: 2 bases; J trimming: 12 bases; junction bases outside the gene matches: 11. The CDR3: CASSQRTGELSGQFF. DNA for the CDR3: TGCGCCAGCAGCCAAAGGACAGGGGAGTTGAGTGGGCAGTTCTTC.

The chain has TRBV6-6 and TRBJ2-2; D unclear. Trimming left V 7 bases short and J 1 base short, with 13 bases between. CDR1 and CDR2 from the germline V gene are MNHNY and SVGAGI (reference sequence). There are 15 residues in the CDR3. The CDR3 sequence is CASTGEGLNTGELFF. The DNA of the CDR3 is TGTGCCAGCACTGGAGAAGGGCTGAACACCGGGGAGCTGTTTTTT.

The rearrangement uses TRBV12-3 or TRBV12-4 and TRBJ1-5; no clear D. V was cut by 3 bases and J by 4 bases, with 10 bases left in between. The CDR3 spans 14 residues. Here the CDR3 DNA reads TGTGCCAGCAGTTTTCTGCGGACGAATCAGCCCCAGCATTTT. Its protein product is CASSFLRTNQPQHF.

The chain is built from TRBV10-2 and TRBJ2-7, with D maybe TRBD2 (5 bases). V was cut by 0 bases and J by 0 bases, with 9 bases left in between. This CDR3 is built from 15 residues. Germline CDR1 WSHSY, CDR2 SAAADI. As DNA, the CDR3 is TGCGCCAGCAGTGAGTCGGGCGGACTCTCCTACGAGCAGTACTTC. Translating it yields CASSESGGLSYEQYF.

This clonotype has just a few counts. The genes are TRBV3-1 and TRBJ2-1; D gene uncertain. V lost 1 base to trimming and J lost 8 bases, with 9 bases between them. Germline V gene data show CDR1 as LGHDT and CDR2 as YNNKEL (reference sequence). This CDR3 contains 13 residues. CDR3 DNA: TGTGCCAGCAGCCAAGTTAGTGGCGATGAGCAGTTCTTC. Translated, it gives CASSQVSGDEQFF.

The chain carries TRBV10-3 and TRBJ2-7; tentative D call: TRBD2 (5 bases). V gave up 3 bases and J gave up 4 bases, with 7 bases separating them. Germline CDR1 ENHRY, CDR2 SYGVKD. This CDR3 contains 12 residues. The CDR3 DNA reads as TGTGCCATCAGTGACGGGGAGTACGAGCAGTACTTC. This encodes CAISDGEYEQYF.